Listed below are T cell receptor beta chains from one sample, sequenced in a study of cytomegalovirus exposure and HLA in healthy donors. Sequencing used immunoSEQ multiplex PCR; TCRdb keeps in-frame clones, though not all of them. The sample has about 160,000 clones; roughly 78% are singletons. Source material: PBMCs. These receptors all stem from a man in his forties in good health and CMV-seronegative. Each CDR3 is given with its conserved first and last residue.

TRBJ2-1	TRBV5-1	CASSIGLAGGNEQFF
TRBJ1-1	TRBV7-9	CASSRGLANTEAFF
TRBJ2-7	TRBV5-1	CASSLRSAASYEQYF
TRBJ2-1	TRBV4-3	CASSSFGRGNEQFF
TRBJ1-3	TRBV6-5	CASTSGGNTIYF
TRBJ2-7	TRBV6-1	CASRPGDRAYEQYF
TRBJ1-3	TRBV5-1	CASSLDSPGNTIYF
TRBJ1-1	TRBV5-1	CASSSTSDTEAFF
TRBJ1-1	TRBV19	CASSILYRRTNTEAFF
TRBJ2-7	TRBV29-1	CSVEWDRGGEQYF
TRBJ1-5	TRBV15	CATSRTGVNQPQHF
TRBJ2-7	TRBV14	CASSQAGTPFYEQYF
TRBJ2-1	TRBV11-3	CASSLGQYNEQFF
TRBJ2-1	TRBV5-4	CASSPGQTFNEQFF
TRBJ1-6	TRBV5-1	CASSLGQGENSPLHF